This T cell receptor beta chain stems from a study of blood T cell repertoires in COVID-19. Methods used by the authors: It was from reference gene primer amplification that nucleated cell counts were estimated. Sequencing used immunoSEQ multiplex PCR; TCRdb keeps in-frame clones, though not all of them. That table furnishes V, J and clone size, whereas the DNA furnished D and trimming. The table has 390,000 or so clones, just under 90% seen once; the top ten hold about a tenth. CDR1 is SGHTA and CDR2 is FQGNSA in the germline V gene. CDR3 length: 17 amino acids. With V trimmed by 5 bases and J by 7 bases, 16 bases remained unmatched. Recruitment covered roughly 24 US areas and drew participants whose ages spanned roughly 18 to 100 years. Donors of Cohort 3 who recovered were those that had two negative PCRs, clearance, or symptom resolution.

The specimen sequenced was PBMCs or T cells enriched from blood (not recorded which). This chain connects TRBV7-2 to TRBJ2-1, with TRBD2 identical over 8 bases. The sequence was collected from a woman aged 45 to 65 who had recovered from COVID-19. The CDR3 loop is CASSTSRLRRGVNEQFF. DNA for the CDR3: TGTGCCAGCAGCACCTCCCGCCTCCGGCGGGGGGTTAATGAGCAGTTCTTC.